This TCR beta chain was sequenced during a study of blood T cell repertoires in COVID-19. Study-level background: Donors in the United States, Italy and Spain gave samples during acute or convalescent COVID-19. The analysed material was cDNA or gDNA that came from T cells, B-cell-depleted T cells, or PBMCs.

Germline V lookup: CDR1 LNHNV, CDR2 YYDKDF (reference sequence). Deletions cut 5 bases from V and 2 bases from J, with 10 bases between. The CDR3 contains 15 residues. Per the original data handling: The authors estimated nucleated cell counts from reference gene primer amplification. Only in-frame clones appear in the TCRdb table, and some are missing; sequencing was by immunoSEQ multiplex PCR. That table furnishes V, J and clone size, whereas the DNA furnished D and trimming. The data hold a few hundred thousand clones, with 83% observed a single time. This receptor was taken from a man between 60 and 75 years old who had recovered from COVID-19. The chain combines TRBV15 with TRBJ2-6; tentative D call: TRBD1 (5 bases). Sample: peripheral blood. CDR3 amino acids: CATSRPGTGANVLTF. CDR3 sequence (DNA): TGTGCCACCAGCCGCCCAGGGACTGGGGCCAACGTCCTGACTTTC.